The T cell receptor beta chain described here comes from a study of T cells in women clearing cervical HPV infection. The assay was immunoSEQ multiplex PCR, and TCRdb's table has in-frame clones only and misses some. Here the sample table reports 25,000 to 35,000 clones. Germline CDR1 reads LNHDA; CDR2 reads SQIVND (reference sequence). The CDR3 spans 15 residues. V trimming: 5 bases; J trimming: 4 bases; junction bases outside the gene matches: 10. According to its frequency, this clone is medium-sized. The observed sequence ends 3 residues before the CDR3 terminus, with the missing tail filled in from the germline J gene.

This TCR was recovered from a woman between 18 and 75 years old with a cervical HPV16 infection that either progressed to CIN3+ or cleared (not recorded which). Specimen: blood buffy coat. The V gene is TRBV19, the J gene TRBJ2-5, with 7 bases identical to TRBD1. The CDR3: CASSGETGVRETQYF. CDR3 DNA, as far as it was read: TGTGCCAGTAGTGGAGAAACAGGGGTCCGAGAGACC.